The sequence of this T cell receptor (beta chain) was determined in a study of T cell repertoires in cytomegalovirus infection. In the study overall: Both CMV infection and a matching HLA type were indicated by public TCR beta signatures. The study's findings and limits: Pooled public TCR beta family frequency picked out CMV carriers with the relevant HLA. CMV-specific TCR beta clonotypes restricted by HLA-C dominated the ex vivo response.

Trimming left V 3 bases short and J 2 bases short, with 13 bases between. This CDR3 region has 14 residues. Germline V gives CDR1 GTSNPN, CDR2 SVGIG (reference sequence). A single record per CDR3 protein comes from TCRdb applying MiXCR to the reads. The sample shows over 100,000 distinct CDR3 sequences, around 9.1% of them seen only once. In this sample, this clonotype turned up many times. No antigen is known for it. The chain uses TRBV30 and TRBJ1-1; D may be TRBD1 (5 bases). This clonotype was sampled from a human donor in good health (CMV status not recorded). Some clones in this sample may be carry-over from other donors' samples. The specimen sequenced was PBMCs, sequenced either directly or after in vitro stimulation (not recorded which). CDR3 in DNA: TGTGCCTGGAGAGATTTCGACAGCAACACTGAAGCTTTCTTT. Translating it yields CAWRDFDSNTEAFF.